Listed below are T cell receptor beta chains from one sample, sequenced in a study of shared clonotypes between healthy human individuals. Sequenced by immunoSEQ multiplex PCR; TCRdb stores in-frame clones only, minus some. This repertoire shows about 2 million clones, approximately 95% found once; its top ten account for roughly 0.13%. Sequencing was carried out using naive CD4+ T cells sorted from blood. The origin of the receptors is a young man in good health. The CDR3 runs from the conserved cysteine through the conserved F or W. D genes are given only for firm matches. Clone sizes are given selectively: once, few, many, or a class where the clone is expanded.

>TRBV1|-|-|TRBJ2-3
CTSSHPLEGRVKCTDTQYF
TGCACCAGCAGCCACCCCCTGGAGGGCAGGGTGAAGTGCACAGATACGCAGTATTTT
>TRBV18|-|-|TRBJ1-1
CASSRGGAEAFF
TGTGCCAGCTCACGGGGAGGGGCTGAAGCTTTCTTT
>TRBV18|-|-|TRBJ1-1
CASIGVGAVNTEAFF
TGTGCCAGCATCGGGGTAGGGGCAGTGAACACTGAAGCTTTCTTT
>TRBV30|-|TRBD1|TRBJ1-1
CAWSVLGTGGTEAFF
TGTGCCTGGAGTGTACTCGGGACAGGGGGGACTGAAGCTTTCTTT
>TRBV5-1|-|-|TRBJ1-1
CASSFKGTDRTEAFF
TGCGCCAGCAGCTTCAAGGGGACTGATAGGACTGAAGCTTTCTTT
>TRBV19|-|TRBD1|TRBJ2-6
CASRDRGFLSGANVLTF
TGTGCCAGTAGGGACAGGGGTTTTCTCTCTGGGGCCAACGTCCTGACTTTC
>TRBV4-1|-|-|TRBJ1-2
CASSQDADGYTF
TGCGCCAGCAGCCAAGACGCAGATGGCTACACCTTC
>TRBV5-4|-|-|TRBJ2-1
CASSSRTVTYNEQFF
TGTGCCAGCAGCTCGCGGACGGTGACCTACAATGAGCAGTTCTTC
>TRBV6-1|-|-|TRBJ2-5
CASSGHLQETQYF
TGTGCCAGCAGCGGACATCTCCAAGAGACCCAGTACTTC
>TRBV19|-|TRBD2|TRBJ2-5
CASSITASGSLETQYF
TGTGCCAGTAGTATTACGGCTAGCGGGAGTTTAGAGACCCAGTACTTC
>TRBV5-1|once|-|TRBJ1-4
CASSYQGPTNEKLFF
TGCGCCAGCAGCTACCAGGGACCAACTAATGAAAAACTGTTTTTT
>TRBV5-1|-|-|TRBJ1-2
CASSLAGGPIDGYTF
TGCGCCAGCAGCTTGGCCGGAGGGCCCATCGATGGCTACACCTTC
>TRBV30|-|TRBD1|TRBJ2-7
CAWSVSGTGGRYEQYF
TGTGCCTGGAGTGTTTCCGGGACAGGGGGCCGCTACGAGCAGTACTTC
>TRBV30|-|-|TRBJ2-2
CAWSANSHTGELFF
TGTGCCTGGAGTGCAAACAGTCACACCGGGGAGCTGTTTTTT
>TRBV19|-|-|TRBJ1-1
CASSIGPGPEAFF
TGTGCCAGTAGTATAGGGCCGGGCCCTGAAGCTTTCTTT